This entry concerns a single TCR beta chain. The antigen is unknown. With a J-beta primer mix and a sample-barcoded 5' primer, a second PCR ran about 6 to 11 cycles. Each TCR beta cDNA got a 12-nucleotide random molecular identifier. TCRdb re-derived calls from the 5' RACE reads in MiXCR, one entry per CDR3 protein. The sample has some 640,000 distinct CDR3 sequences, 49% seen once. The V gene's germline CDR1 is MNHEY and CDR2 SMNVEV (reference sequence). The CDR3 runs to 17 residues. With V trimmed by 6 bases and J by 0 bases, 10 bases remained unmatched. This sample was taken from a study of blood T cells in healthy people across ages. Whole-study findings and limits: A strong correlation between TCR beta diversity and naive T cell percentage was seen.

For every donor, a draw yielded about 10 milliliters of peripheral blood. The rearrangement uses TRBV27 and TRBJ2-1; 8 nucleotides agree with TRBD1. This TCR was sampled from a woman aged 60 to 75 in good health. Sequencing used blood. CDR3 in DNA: TGTGCCAGCAGCGCCCGCAGGGGGCCGGGCTCCTACAATGAGCAGTTCTTC. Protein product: CASSARRGPGSYNEQFF.